Below, 12 T cell receptor beta chains from the same sample are listed, as sequenced in a study of blood T cell repertoires in COVID-19. TCRdb's table, derived via immunoSEQ multiplex PCR, lists solely in-frame clones and lacks some. The sample holds some 300,000 clones, 89% seen once. Sequenced sample: PBMCs or T cells enriched from blood (not recorded which). The receptor set was obtained from a middle-aged woman who had recovered from COVID-19.

The chain links TRBV5-1 to TRBJ2-7; D ambiguous. Germline CDR1 and CDR2: SGHRS and YFSETQ. The V and J ends lost 4 bases and 3 bases respectively, with 8 bases between them. CDR3 length equals 12 residues. The CDR3 DNA sequence: TGCGCCAGCAGCCCGAGCCGCTACGAGCAGTACTTC. This translates into CASSPSRYEQYF.

The chain is built from TRBV12-3 or TRBV12-4 and TRBJ2-5; TRBD1 is a possible D gene (6 bases). The CDR3 runs to 13 residues. Trimming stripped 7 bases from V and 5 bases from J, with 14 bases between. In DNA, the CDR3 is TGTGCCAGCACCATAGACAGGTCCGAGACCCAGTACTTC. It translates to CASTIDRSETQYF.

The count of this clone is one. The V and J genes are TRBV19 and TRBJ2-3; TRBD2 matches 9 bases. Germline CDR1 is LNHDA and CDR2 is SQIVND (reference sequence). CDR3 length equals 16 residues. V gave up 1 base and J gave up 7 bases; unmatched junction bases: 9. The CDR3 loop reads CASSIGALAGRYTQYF. CDR3 nucleotide sequence: TGTGCCAGTAGTATAGGGGCTCTAGCGGGGAGGTATACGCAGTATTTT.

This chain joins TRBV28 and TRBJ2-1; D may be TRBD1 (6 bases). Germline lookup yields CDR1 MDHEN and CDR2 SYDVKM. The CDR3 sequence is 17 residues long. V lost 4 bases and J lost 8, with 24 bases in between. The chain's CDR3 is CASSSLARGRLDDEQFF. Written as DNA, the CDR3 is TGTGCCAGCAGTTCACTGGCCAGGGGTCGCCTTGACGATGAGCAGTTCTTC.

This chain links TRBV3-1 (or the pseudogene TRBV3-2) with TRBJ2-5, with 12 bases lining up with TRBD2. The CDR3 has 14 residues. The V gene's germline CDR1 is LGHDT and CDR2 YNNKEL (reference sequence). The junction had 1 base not matched to a gene; V was cut back by 3 bases and J by 5 bases. DNA of the CDR3: TGTGCCAGCAGCCACCTAGCGGGGGGGGAGACCCAGTACTTC. Translating it yields CASSHLAGGETQYF.

The rearrangement links TRBV18 to TRBJ2-3, with 7 bases matching TRBD2. Germline trimming cut 1 base from V and 3 bases from J; bases unmatched to any gene: 7. Germline values: CDR1 KGHSH, CDR2 LQKENI. The CDR3 length is 16 residues. The DNA of the CDR3 is TGTGCCAGCTCACCACAGGCTATTAGCGGGACAGATACGCAGTATTTT. Its protein product is CASSPQAISGTDTQYF.

In its sample, this clone was seen a few times. The chain has TRBV10-3 and TRBJ1-5, with D possibly TRBD1 on 6 matching bases. In germline, CDR1 is ENHRY, CDR2 SYGVKD. This CDR3 region has 15 residues. Trimming cost V 2 bases and J 0 bases, with 8 bases left between them. CDR3 DNA: TGTGCCATCAGTGAGACAGGGATTAGCAATCAGCCCCAGCATTTT. It translates to CAISETGISNQPQHF.

The CDR3 loop reads CASSSGVRETQYF. CDR3 in DNA: TGTGCCAGCAGCTCAGGGGTCCGAGAGACCCAGTACTTC. The gene calls are TRBV11-2 and TRBJ2-5, with D perhaps TRBD1 (6 bases). V was cut by 4 bases and J by 4 bases, with 10 bases left in between. The CDR3 loop spans 13 amino acids. CDR1 and CDR2 (germline): SGHAT, FQNNGV.

The chain carries TRBV5-1 and TRBJ1-2, with TRBD1 matching 7 bases. V trimming: 4 bases; J trimming: 8 bases; junction bases outside the gene matches: 14. The CDR3 consists of 15 residues. Germline CDR1 and CDR2: SGHRS and YFSETQ. CDR3 sequence (DNA): TGCGCCAGCAGCGATTGGGACAGCCGGGGAGAAGGCTACACCTTC. It translates to CASSDWDSRGEGYTF.

The genes are TRBV6-5 and TRBJ1-1, with D perhaps matching TRBD1 (5 bases). Germline CDR1 is MNHEY and CDR2 is SVGAGI. Trimming shortened V by 7 bases and J by 0 bases, and 12 bases separated the two germline ends. The CDR3 runs to 14 residues. In DNA, the CDR3 is TGTGCCAGCAAAGGACAAGACATGAACACTGAAGCTTTCTTT. Residues: CASKGQDMNTEAFF.

The chain links TRBV11-2 to TRBJ2-2; no reliable D call. CDR1 is SGHAT, CDR2 FQNNGV, per germline. The CDR3 is made up of 14 amino acids. Trimming shortened V by 5 bases and J by 1 base, and 8 bases separated the two germline ends. CDR3 sequence (DNA): TGTGCCAGCAGCCTTTCGAGGAACACCGGGGAGCTGTTTTTT. This codes for CASSLSRNTGELFF.

Only a few counts were recorded for this clone. CDR3 loop: CASSKEGQVGRETQYF. The CDR3 bases are TGTGCCAGCAGCAAAGAAGGACAGGTGGGAAGAGAGACCCAGTACTTC. This chain uses TRBV21-1 with TRBJ2-5; TRBD1 is taken as the D call from the table, unchecked against the DNA. TRBV21-1 represents a pseudogene. The CDR3 spans 16 residues.